The next 20 T cell receptor beta chains were all read from a single sample in a study of control samples from healthy donors and cancer patients. TCRdb keeps only in-frame clones here, not all; method: immunoSEQ multiplex PCR. Among around 250,000 clones listed, 82% were seen once. The sequenced sample was PBMCs. The receptor source for this set is a woman aged 55-69 years with lung cancer.

The V gene is TRBV5-1, the J gene TRBJ2-1; 10 bases agree with TRBD2. Losses at the gene ends were 0 bases for V and 6 bases for J; bases not matched to a gene: 3. CDR1 is SGHRS, CDR2 YFSETQ, per germline. The CDR3 contains 15 residues. The CDR3 DNA reads TGCGCCAGCAGCTTGGTTAGCGGGAGGTTCAATGAGCAGTTCTTC. Residues: CASSLVSGRFNEQFF. The variable domain in full, with the rest retrieved from reference TRBV5-1 and TRBJ2-1, is KAGVTQTPRYLIKTRGQQVTLSCSPISGHRSVSWYQQTPGQGLQFLFEYFSETQRNKGNFPGRFSGRQFSNSRSEMNVSTLELGDSALYLCASSLVSGRFNEQFFGPGTRLTVL.

CDR3 protein: CSAGQGWGMNTEAFF. DNA of the CDR3: TGCAGCGCCGGACAGGGTTGGGGAATGAACACTGAAGCTTTCTTT. This chain links TRBV29-1 with TRBJ1-1, with 8 bases identical to TRBD1. The CDR3 has 15 amino acids. V trimming: 7 bases; J trimming: 0 bases; junction bases outside the gene matches: 10. Germline lookup yields CDR1 SQVTM and CDR2 ANQGSEA.

The J gene is TRBJ1-2, the V gene TRBV19; D unclear. Trimming took off 2 bases at V and 2 bases at J, with 6 bases between the two ends. CDR1 and CDR2 (germline): LNHDA, SQIVND (reference sequence). There are 13 residues in the CDR3. The CDR3 nucleotides read TGTGCCAGTAGTATAACTCAGAACTATGGCTACACCTTC. It encodes CASSITQNYGYTF.

This clone occurred a few times. The chain has TRBV6-5 and TRBJ2-2; 7 bases map to TRBD2. The CDR3 has 16 amino acids. The V segment lost 2 bases and the J segment 4 bases; nucleotides outside the gene matches: 7. Germline V lookup: CDR1 MNHEY, CDR2 SVGAGI. The CDR3: CASSYRLTSATGELFF. CDR3 sequence (DNA): TGTGCCAGCAGTTACCGCCTTACTAGCGCCACCGGGGAGCTGTTTTTT.

This rearrangement joins TRBV7-8 to TRBJ1-2; D is unclear. The V end was cut by 5 bases, the J end by 1 base, with 8 bases between. The CDR3 spans 13 residues. The germline V gene has CDR1 SGHVS and CDR2 FQNEAQ. The CDR3 spells CASSQEVNYGYTF. The CDR3 nucleotides read TGTGCCAGCAGCCAAGAGGTTAACTATGGCTACACCTTC.

This sequence joins TRBV19 and TRBJ2-1; TRBD2 is a possible D gene (5 bases). CDR1 and CDR2 from the germline V gene are LNHDA and SQIVND (reference sequence). The CDR3 is made up of 13 amino acids. Trimming cost V 6 bases and J 4 bases, with 10 bases left between them. CDR3 protein: CASRSGLYNEQFF. The DNA for the CDR3 is TGTGCCAGTAGAAGCGGACTTTACAATGAGCAGTTCTTC.

The V call is TRBV6-5, the J call TRBJ1-6; D gene ambiguous. The germline V gene encodes CDR1 MNHEY and CDR2 SVGAGI. The CDR3 spans 13 residues. Trimming stripped 6 bases from V and 7 bases from J, with 10 bases between. This CDR3 is CASSPYENSPLHF. The CDR3, as DNA: TGTGCCAGCAGCCCATACGAGAATTCACCCCTCCACTTT.

V usage is TRBV3-1 (or the pseudogene TRBV3-2) and J usage is TRBJ1-6, with TRBD1 as a possible D gene (6 bases). CDR1 and CDR2 from the germline V gene are LGHDT and YNNKEL (reference sequence). V gave up 1 base and J gave up 9 bases, with 13 bases separating them. CDR3 length equals 15 residues. CDR3 region: CASSQVIQGGSPLHF. CDR3 nucleotide sequence: TGTGCCAGCAGCCAAGTCATACAGGGAGGTTCACCCCTCCACTTT.

V usage is TRBV10-3 and J usage is TRBJ2-2, with 9 bases aligning to TRBD1. This CDR3 region has 15 residues. V shed 10 bases, J shed 3 bases, and the junction held 9 bases outside the gene matches. The germline gives CDR1 ENHRY, CDR2 SYGVKD. The CDR3 is CASAGTGKDTGELFF. The CDR3 DNA is TGTGCCAGTGCCGGGACAGGGAAGGACACCGGGGAGCTGTTTTTT.

J is TRBJ1-1 and V is TRBV27; D unclear. Trimming removed 2 bases from V and 5 bases from J, with 12 bases in between. There are 14 residues in the CDR3. Germline V gene sequence: CDR1 MNHEY, CDR2 SMNVEV (reference sequence). CDR3 nucleotide sequence: TGTGCCAGCAGTTTAGTTCTCGGTGTGACTGAAGCTTTCTTT. Translating gives CASSLVLGVTEAFF.

This clone was recorded a few times. The rearrangement links TRBV28 to TRBJ2-7; D is unresolved. This CDR3 is 12 amino acids long. The ends were cut back, 11 bases at V and 3 bases at J, with 14 bases in the middle. Germline assignment: CDR1 MDHEN and CDR2 SYDVKM. The CDR3 DNA reads as TGTGCCTCGTCGACGACGAGCTACGAGCAGTACTTC. It is translated as CASSTTSYEQYF.

The chain joins TRBV4-2 to TRBJ1-2; D is ambiguous. The CDR3 totals 16 residues. Germline-derived CDR1 and CDR2 are LGHNA and YNFKEQ. Trimming removed 0 bases from V and 0 bases from J, with 11 bases in between. The CDR3 here is CASSQEGRRANYGYTF. CDR3 bases: TGTGCCAGCAGCCAAGAAGGGCGGCGGGCTAACTATGGCTACACCTTC.

This clone was seen only a few times. The chain is built from TRBV6-4 and TRBJ2-3; the D is unclear. Germline CDR1 reads MRHNA; CDR2 reads SNTAGT. This CDR3 comprises 15 residues. The germline V and J ends were trimmed by 0 bases and 2 bases, with 9 bases remaining between them. The CDR3 region has the DNA TGTGCCAGCAGTGACTCGTTTCTGAACACAGATACGCAGTATTTT. Protein product: CASSDSFLNTDTQYF.

This clone turned up a few times. A much larger clone differs from this one at a single base, so this may be a read error. The sample carries other DNA sequences with the same CDR3. The rearrangement links TRBV28 to TRBJ1-5, with a tentative D call TRBD1 (6 bases). CDR1 and CDR2 from the germline V gene are MDHEN and SYDVKM. The CDR3 extends over 16 amino acids. The CDR3 loop reads CASCLGGGARDQPQHF. The CDR3 nucleotides are TGTGCCAGCTGTTTGGGAGGGGGGGCCCGGGATCAGCCCCAGCATTTT.

This rearrangement joins TRBV5-4 to TRBJ2-1; 7 bases agree with TRBD1. The J segment lost 7 bases and the V segment lost 4 bases, leaving 8 bases of the junction unmatched. Per germline, CDR1 SGHNT and CDR2 YYREEE (reference sequence). The CDR3 spans 14 residues. The CDR3 protein is CASSPDRVGNEQFF. CDR3 DNA sequence: TGTGCCAGCAGCCCAGACAGGGTGGGGAATGAGCAGTTCTTC.

At least ten counts were recorded for this clone. The V and J genes are TRBV6-2 or TRBV6-3 and TRBJ1-1; tentatively, D is TRBD1 (5 bases). Between the trimmed V and J ends, which lost 0 bases and 0 bases, there was a span of 8 bases. Germline CDR1 and CDR2: MNHEY and SVGEGT. The CDR3 is made up of 15 amino acids. CDR3 in amino acids: CASSYSATVNTEAFF. DNA for the CDR3: TGTGCCAGCAGTTACTCCGCGACAGTGAACACTGAAGCTTTCTTT.

This chain connects TRBV12-3 or TRBV12-4 to TRBJ2-7, with 9 bases aligning to TRBD1. V trimming: 9 bases; J trimming: 5 bases; junction bases outside the gene matches: 5. The CDR3 has 12 amino acids. The CDR3: CASNRGQNEQYF. The CDR3 DNA sequence: TGTGCCAGTAACAGGGGGCAAAACGAGCAGTACTTC.

This clone was recorded a few times. This chain connects TRBV7-9 to TRBJ2-4; 7 nucleotides agree with TRBD2. Germline CDR1 reads SEHNR; CDR2 reads FQNEAQ (reference sequence). V trimming: 3 bases; J trimming: 5 bases; junction bases outside the gene matches: 4. The CDR3 sequence is 14 residues long. The CDR3 here is CASSFGGIENIQYF. As DNA, the CDR3 is TGTGCCAGCAGCTTCGGGGGGATTGAAAACATTCAGTACTTC.

In its sample, this clone was seen once. V and J are TRBV11-3 and TRBJ1-1, with unresolved D. The CDR3 is 13 residues long. The germline V and J ends were trimmed by 2 bases and 1 base, with 5 bases remaining between them. Germline V gene sequence: CDR1 SGHNT, CDR2 YENEEA. The CDR3 loop reads CASSLSANTEAFF. The DNA of the CDR3 is TGTGCCAGCAGCTTAAGCGCGAACACTGAAGCTTTCTTT.

This clone was recorded many times. The sample contains more than one DNA sequence encoding this CDR3. This chain joins TRBV2 and TRBJ1-2, with D unclear. The germline V and J ends were trimmed by 3 bases and 2 bases, with 7 bases remaining between them. This CDR3 region has 13 residues. Germline CDR1 SNHLY, CDR2 FYNNEI. In DNA, the CDR3 is TGTGCCAGCAGTGACCAGGAAAACTATGGCTACACCTTC. Its translation: CASSDQENYGYTF.